These 17 T cell receptor beta chains share one sample of origin, sequenced in a study of CD8 T cells in ankylosing spondylitis. TCRdb independently ran MiXCR on the 5' RACE reads; one entry per CDR3 protein. This table holds more than 250,000 distinct CDR3 sequences, 11% found once. Sequencing used blood, either unsorted or a sorted T cell fraction (not recorded which). These receptors originate from a female donor with ankylosing spondylitis or in good health (not recorded which).

About this clonotype: At one of its ends the junction is not consistent with the germline gene, which may arise from a read error. The chain is built from TRBV27 and TRBJ1-2; possible D gene TRBD1, 5 bases. This CDR3 region has 13 residues. From germline, CDR1 is MNHEY and CDR2 SMNVEV (reference sequence). The CDR3 protein is CASSLTGGYDYTF. The DNA of the CDR3 is TGTGCCAGCAGTTTAACCGGGGGGTATGACTACACCTTC.

The sample holds many counts of this clonotype. The chain couples TRBV6-5 to TRBJ2-1; a possible D gene is TRBD2 (6 bases). V lost 0 bases, J lost 0 bases, and 9 bases lay in between. The CDR3 sequence is 16 residues long. CDR1 and CDR2 (germline): MNHEY, SVGAGI. CDR3 sequence: CASSYSGGSSYNEQFF. The CDR3 DNA reads as TGTGCCAGCAGTTACTCAGGAGGGAGCTCCTACAATGAGCAGTTCTTC.

The V call is TRBV19, the J call TRBJ1-5; 11 positions match TRBD1. Losses at the gene ends were 11 bases for V and 6 bases for J; bases not matched to a gene: 15. This CDR3 comprises 16 residues. Germline loops: CDR1 LNHDA, CDR2 SQIVND (reference sequence). CDR3 sequence reads: CAGGTSGTGGIQPQHF. The CDR3 nucleotides read TGTGCCGGAGGGACCTCTGGGACAGGGGGTATTCAGCCCCAGCATTTT.

This clonotype showed up just a few times. V is TRBV6-5 and J is TRBJ1-5, with TRBD1 identical over 8 bases. The CDR3 consists of 17 residues. Germline V gives CDR1 MNHEY, CDR2 SVGAGI. V dropped 0 bases and J dropped 1; count of bases not matched to a gene: 5. The CDR3 sequence: CASSYSGQGASNQPQHF. CDR3 nucleotides: TGTGCCAGCAGTTACTCCGGACAGGGAGCGAGCAATCAGCCCCAGCATTTT.

For this clonotype: The junction departs from germline at one end; a sequencing error may be responsible. The chain links TRBV20-1 to TRBJ1-1; D not certain. Germline V gene data show CDR1 as DFQATT and CDR2 as SNEGSKA (reference sequence). CDR3 size: 11 residues. The CDR3 nucleotides are TGCAGGGCCAGCTCTAACACTAAAGCTTTCTTT. It specifies CRASSNTKAFF.

The chain is built from TRBV11-1 and TRBJ2-1; 8 bases align to TRBD2. Trimming removed 1 base from V and 9 bases from J; junction bases left unmatched: 17. Germline V gene sequence: CDR1 SGHAT, CDR2 FQDESV (reference sequence). CDR3 length: 18 residues. CDR3 amino acids: CASSLGGVTGTRAVEQFF. CDR3 nucleotide sequence: TGTGCCAGCAGCTTAGGGGGGGTTACCGGGACTAGAGCGGTTGAGCAGTTCTTC.

This clonotype was recorded many times. The V gene is TRBV28, the J gene TRBJ2-2, with D possibly TRBD2 on 6 matching bases. Germline CDR1 is MDHEN and CDR2 is SYDVKM. The CDR3 covers 19 residues. The ends were cut back, 5 bases at V and 0 bases at J, with 22 bases in the middle. The CDR3 protein is CASSPGWLGLFPNTGELFF. The DNA for the CDR3 is TGTGCCAGCAGTCCGGGGTGGTTGGGACTCTTCCCGAACACCGGGGAGCTGTTTTTT.

The chain has TRBV5-1 and TRBJ1-3, with D unresolved. V shed 6 bases and J shed 4 bases, with 20 bases lying between them. This CDR3 has 16 residues. Germline CDR1 is SGHRS and CDR2 is YFSETQ. CDR3 protein: CASNKLFGKSGNTIYF. CDR3 bases: TGCGCCAGCAACAAACTGTTCGGGAAATCCGGAAACACCATATATTTT.

V is TRBV5-1 and J is TRBJ2-1; 12 bases line up with TRBD2. Germline V gene sequence: CDR1 SGHRS, CDR2 YFSETQ. The CDR3 spans 16 residues. With 4 bases clipped from V and 8 bases from J, the junction kept 10 bases outside the gene matches. The CDR3 bases are TGCGCCAGCAGCCTGACTAGCGGGGGCCCCAGGGATGAGCAGTTCTTC. The encoded protein is CASSLTSGGPRDEQFF.

There are a few counts of this clonotype. This chain uses TRBV20-1 with TRBJ1-5; 7 bases are a match to TRBD1. CDR1 and CDR2 (germline): DFQATT, SNEGSKA (reference sequence). The V and J ends lost 6 bases and 6 bases, in that order; junction bases with no gene match: 14. The CDR3 runs 15 residues. The DNA of the CDR3 is TGCAGTGCCTCACGGGGGCAGGGGGGTGGTCAGCCCCAGCATTTT. Amino acid sequence: CSASRGQGGGQPQHF.

This clonotype came up many times. The rearrangement links TRBV6-4 to TRBJ2-2, with 10 bases fitting TRBD2. Trimming removed 6 bases from V and 4 bases from J; junction bases left unmatched: 2. CDR1 is MRHNA and CDR2 is SNTAGT in the germline V gene. This CDR3 contains 14 residues. CDR3 protein: CASSPSGSTGELFF. The CDR3 DNA sequence: TGTGCCAGCAGCCCTAGCGGGAGCACCGGGGAGCTGTTTTTT.

The chain combines TRBV5-5 with TRBJ1-5; D not certain. The CDR3 consists of 13 residues. V was shortened by 2 bases and J by 7 bases, with 10 bases between the two germline ends. Germline lookup yields CDR1 SGHKS and CDR2 YYEKEE (reference sequence). CDR3 in amino acids: CASSLSGRQPQHF. The CDR3 coding sequence is TGTGCCAGCAGCTTATCAGGAAGACAGCCCCAGCATTTT.

This clonotype turned up a few times. This chain uses TRBV20-1 with TRBJ2-1, with TRBD2 identical over 13 bases. CDR1 is DFQATT and CDR2 is SNEGSKA in the germline V gene (reference sequence). The length of the CDR3 is 15 residues. V lost 7 bases, J lost 3 bases, and 6 bases stayed unmatched. The CDR3 nucleotides read TGCAGTGGTCCACTAGCGGGGGGGTACTACAATGAGCAGTTCTTC. It encodes CSGPLAGGYYNEQFF.

This clonotype was seen a few times. The V gene is TRBV5-4, the J gene TRBJ2-1; weak D call: TRBD2 (5 bases). Germline CDR1 SGHNT, CDR2 YYREEE (reference sequence). This CDR3 comprises 19 residues. Trimming removed 3 bases at V and 0 bases at J, with 22 bases between. The CDR3 sequence is CASSSWILGDQSSYNEQFF. In nucleotides, the CDR3 is TGTGCCAGCAGCTCGTGGATTTTGGGAGATCAAAGCTCCTACAATGAGCAGTTCTTC.

This clonotype was detected a few times. The genes are TRBV7-2 and TRBJ2-5; 9 bases are a match to TRBD2. Germline trimming cut 0 bases from V and 0 bases from J; bases unmatched to any gene: 5. This CDR3 has 17 residues. Germline-derived CDR1 and CDR2 are SGHTA and FQGNSA. CDR3 residues: CASSLAVRGGDQETQYF. In DNA, the CDR3 is TGTGCCAGCAGCTTAGCGGTGCGCGGGGGGGACCAAGAGACCCAGTACTTC. The whole variable domain, filled in from reference TRBV7-2 and TRBJ2-5, reads GAGVSQSPSNKVTEKGKDVELRCDPISGHTALYWYRQSLGQGLEFLIYFQGNSAPDKSGLPSDRFSAERTGGSVSTLTIQRTQQEDSAVYLCASSLAVRGGDQETQYFGPGTRLLVL.

The chain links TRBV7-2 to TRBJ2-7, with 11 bases aligning to TRBD1. CDR3 length equals 16 residues. J gave up 2 bases and V 4 bases, and 7 bases lay outside the gene matches. Germline lookup yields CDR1 SGHTA and CDR2 FQGNSA. The CDR3 spells CASSSPGTGGPYEQYF. In DNA, the CDR3 is TGTGCCAGCAGCTCCCCCGGGACAGGGGGGCCCTACGAGCAGTACTTC.

This rearrangement joins TRBV11-2 to TRBJ2-7; D ambiguous. The germline V gene encodes CDR1 SGHAT and CDR2 FQNNGV. The V end lost 5 bases, the J end lost 3 bases, and 11 bases lay between the germline ends. This CDR3 is 13 amino acids long. CDR3: CASSNYFGYEQYF. CDR3 nucleotides: TGTGCCAGCAGCAATTACTTCGGCTACGAGCAGTACTTC.